One sample yielded the 28 T cell receptor beta chains listed below, sequenced in a study of blood T cell repertoires in COVID-19. Data came from immunoSEQ multiplex PCR; TCRdb stores just in-frame clones and leaves some out. The repertoire includes approximately 77,000 clones, around 80% of them detected once, and about 18% sits in the top ten. Material for sequencing was peripheral blood. The receptors here all came from a woman aged 60-75 years with acute or convalescent COVID-19.

The chain uses TRBV19 and TRBJ1-2; D uncertain. This CDR3 has 13 amino acids. Germline V gene sequence: CDR1 LNHDA, CDR2 SQIVND (reference sequence). The V end was cut by 6 bases, the J end by 1 base, with 9 bases between. In DNA form, the CDR3 reads TGTGCCAGTAGGCCACAGATTAACTATGGCTACACCTTC. Protein sequence: CASRPQINYGYTF. The full variable domain, its missing parts supplied by reference TRBV19 and TRBJ1-2, is DGGITQSPKYLFRKEGQNVTLSCEQNLNHDAMYWYRQDPGQGLRLIYYSQIVNDFQKGDIAEGYSVSREKKESFPLTVTSAQKNPTAFYLCASRPQINYGYTFGSGTRLTVV.

The rearrangement links TRBV5-1 to TRBJ1-1; TRBD1 matches 9 bases. The CDR3 is 14 amino acids. CDR1 and CDR2 from the germline V gene are SGHRS and YFSETQ. J lost 6 bases, V lost 4 bases, and 7 bases had no gene match. CDR3 nucleotide sequence: TGCGCCAGCAGCGAGGGACAGGGATGGTCTGAAGCTTTCTTT. This gives the protein CASSEGQGWSEAFF.

This sequence joins TRBV5-1 and TRBJ1-6, with 8 bases lining up with TRBD1. Germline V gene data show CDR1 as SGHRS and CDR2 as YFSETQ. This CDR3 is built from 14 residues. Germline trimming cut 5 bases from V and 8 bases from J; bases unmatched to any gene: 6. The CDR3 protein is CASRLGQGYSPLHF. The CDR3 DNA sequence: TGCGCCAGCAGACTCGGACAGGGCTATTCACCCCTCCACTTT.

This clone was seen a handful of times. CDR3 sequence (DNA): TGTGCCAGTAGTATCGGCGGAACCGGGGAGCTGTTTTTT. It codes for CASSIGGTGELFF. The J gene is TRBJ2-2, the V gene TRBV19; no reliable D call. The CDR3 has 13 amino acids. Trimming removed 3 bases at V and 5 bases at J, with 7 bases between. The V gene's germline CDR1 is LNHDA and CDR2 SQIVND (reference sequence).

V and J are TRBV10-3 and TRBJ1-1, with 9 bases lining up with TRBD1. This CDR3 comprises 14 residues. The germline gives CDR1 ENHRY, CDR2 SYGVKD. With 6 bases clipped from V and 0 bases from J, the junction kept 2 bases outside the gene matches. DNA for the CDR3: TGTGCCATCAGGGACAGGGGAATGAACACTGAAGCTTTCTTT. Translation gives CAIRDRGMNTEAFF.

This clone came up a few times. CDR3 protein: CATIEGVRSYGYTF. DNA for the CDR3: TGTGCCACCATCGAGGGGGTCAGATCCTATGGCTACACCTTC. J is TRBJ1-2 and V is TRBV10-3; a weak D match, TRBD1 (6 bases). The CDR3 runs to 14 residues. Germline V gene sequence: CDR1 ENHRY, CDR2 SYGVKD. Trimming took 10 bases from V and 4 from J, leaving 19 bases between them.

Relative to its sample, this clone is medium-sized. The J gene is TRBJ1-1, the V gene TRBV4-1; 7 bases are a match to TRBD1. Per germline, CDR1 MGHRA and CDR2 YSYEKL. This CDR3 has 14 residues. The junction had 4 bases not matched to a gene; V was cut back by 2 bases and J by 4 bases. CDR3 amino acids: CASSQKTGITEAFF. CDR3 nucleotides: TGCGCCAGCAGCCAAAAGACAGGGATCACTGAAGCTTTCTTT.

Notes on this clone: One end of the junction fails to match germline, which may point to a read error. The rearrangement uses TRBV6-1 and TRBJ1-2; D uncertain. This CDR3 comprises 15 residues. Germline V gene lookup returns CDR1 MNHNS and CDR2 SASEGT. CDR3 in amino acids: CASGEIGGNGYGYTF. For the CDR3, the DNA is TGTGCCAGCGGTGAAATCGGCGGGAACGGCTATGGCTACACCTTC.

J is TRBJ2-1 and V is TRBV6-1; TRBD2 might be the D (5 bases). The length of the CDR3 is 11 residues. Germline V gene sequence: CDR1 MNHNS, CDR2 SASEGT. V lost 8 bases and J lost 12, with 14 bases in between. The CDR3 DNA reads as TGTGCCAGCTGGAATGGCGGGCCGCAGTTCTTC. It translates to CASWNGGPQFF.

The rearrangement links TRBV2 to TRBJ1-1; a weak D match, TRBD1 (6 bases). Trimming took 5 bases from V and 6 from J, leaving 16 bases between them. The germline V gene encodes CDR1 SNHLY and CDR2 FYNNEI. CDR3 size: 14 residues. For the CDR3, the DNA is TGTGCCAGCAGTACAGGGCCTCGGGGGGCTGAAGCTTTCTTT. This sequence encodes CASSTGPRGAEAFF.

The gene calls are TRBV27 and TRBJ1-2; 12 bases match TRBD1. The CDR3 has 14 amino acids. V lost 0 bases to trimming and J lost 8 bases; unmatched junction nucleotides: 1. Germline CDR1 MNHEY, CDR2 SMNVEV (reference sequence). The CDR3 nucleotides read TGTGCCAGCAGTTTATCCGGGACAGGGGGCGGCTACACCTTC. Protein product: CASSLSGTGGGYTF.

This clone came up once. The V and J genes are TRBV5-1 and TRBJ2-3, with D tentatively TRBD1 (5 bases). V lost 3 bases and J 2 bases, leaving 10 bases between the germline ends. The CDR3 runs to 14 residues. Germline CDR1 is SGHRS and CDR2 is YFSETQ. CDR3 sequence: CASSSDSPTDTQYF. As DNA, the CDR3 is TGCGCCAGCAGCTCCGACAGTCCCACAGATACGCAGTATTTT.

V gene TRBV28 combines with J gene TRBJ1-2; tentative D call: TRBD1 (5 bases). The CDR3 sequence is 14 residues long. V was trimmed by 6 bases and J by 2 bases, leaving 13 bases between them. CDR1 is MDHEN and CDR2 is SYDVKM in the germline V gene. As DNA, the CDR3 is TGTGCCAGCAGGTACCCAACAGGAAACTATGGCTACACCTTC. Residues: CASRYPTGNYGYTF.

The chain joins TRBV28 to TRBJ1-2; weak D call: TRBD1 (6 bases). The CDR3 consists of 14 residues. Germline-derived CDR1 and CDR2 are MDHEN and SYDVKM. V was pared by 5 bases and J by 8 bases, with 18 bases between. The CDR3 spells CASSILQGRGGYTF. The CDR3 bases are TGTGCCAGCAGTATACTACAGGGAAGAGGGGGCTACACCTTC.

This clone was recorded once. The J gene is TRBJ2-3, the V gene TRBV7-9; unclear D gene. The ends were cut back, 2 bases at V and 2 bases at J, with 5 bases in the middle. Germline-derived CDR1 and CDR2 are SEHNR and FQNEAQ (reference sequence). This CDR3 spans 13 amino acids. The CDR3 sequence: CASSLLITDTQYF. The CDR3 bases are TGTGCCAGCAGCTTACTTATCACAGATACGCAGTATTTT.

The chain's CDR3 is CAISESFMYEQYF. The CDR3 coding sequence is TGTGCCATCAGTGAGTCTTTTATGTACGAGCAGTACTTC. The gene calls are TRBV10-3 and TRBJ2-7; D is undetermined. V lost 0 bases and J 4 bases, leaving 7 bases between the germline ends. The CDR3 extends over 13 amino acids. Germline CDR1 is ENHRY and CDR2 is SYGVKD.

V gene TRBV11-2 combines with J gene TRBJ2-2; D unresolved. The CDR3 has 15 residues. Germline V gives CDR1 SGHAT, CDR2 FQNNGV. The germline V and J ends were trimmed by 8 bases and 6 bases, with 19 bases remaining between them. CDR3 in DNA: TGTGCCAGCGGTCGGCAGCCACTAAACCCCGGGGAGCTGTTTTTT. This gives the protein CASGRQPLNPGELFF.

V and J are TRBV4-3 and TRBJ1-1; D remains unclear. There are 16 residues in the CDR3. The V end lost 0 bases, the J end lost 0 bases, and 11 bases lay between the germline ends. Germline V gives CDR1 LGHNA, CDR2 YSLEER. CDR3 in amino acids: CASSQDGAGMNTEAFF. CDR3 DNA sequence: TGCGCCAGCAGCCAAGATGGCGCAGGTATGAACACTGAAGCTTTCTTT.

This clone was seen a few times. The J gene is TRBJ2-5, the V gene TRBV7-9; 7 bases are a match to TRBD2. Germline V gene lookup returns CDR1 SEHNR and CDR2 FQNEAQ (reference sequence). V lost 6 bases, J lost 0 bases, and 7 bases stayed unmatched. The CDR3 sequence is 15 residues long. CDR3 nucleotides: TGTGCCAGCAGTCCCGGGACTATGTACCAAGAGACCCAGTACTTC. It translates to CASSPGTMYQETQYF.

The V gene is TRBV20-1, the J gene TRBJ2-1; tentative D call: TRBD1 (5 bases). This CDR3 has 14 amino acids. Germline V gene sequence: CDR1 DFQATT, CDR2 SNEGSKA (reference sequence). The V gene lost 3 bases and the J gene lost 0 bases, with 9 bases spanning the gap. The CDR3 sequence: CSASDRSSYNEQFF. CDR3 in DNA: TGCAGTGCTAGTGACAGAAGCTCCTACAATGAGCAGTTCTTC.

The CDR3: CASSFGTGVINEQFF. CDR3 nucleotide sequence: TGTGCCAGCAGTTTTGGGACAGGGGTAATCAATGAGCAGTTCTTC. The V gene is TRBV27, the J gene TRBJ2-1; 10 bases match TRBD1. The CDR3 has 15 residues. From germline, CDR1 is MNHEY and CDR2 SMNVEV (reference sequence). The trim removed 3 bases at V and 6 bases at J, leaving 5 bases unmatched.

This chain uses TRBV5-5 with TRBJ2-1; possible D gene TRBD2, 5 bases. Germline V gene lookup returns CDR1 SGHKS and CDR2 YYEKEE (reference sequence). CDR3 length: 15 residues. Trimming left V 4 bases short and J 3 bases short, with 14 bases between. CDR3 nucleotide sequence: TGTGCCAGCAGCGCCCGGGATAGGGACTACAATGAGCAGTTCTTC. Its translation: CASSARDRDYNEQFF.

The chain employs TRBV5-1 and TRBJ2-5; 7 bases are a match to TRBD1. Germline assignment: CDR1 SGHRS and CDR2 YFSETQ. The V gene end was trimmed by 1 base and the J gene end by 2 bases; junction bases not matched to a gene: 5. The CDR3 extends over 15 amino acids. As DNA, the CDR3 is TGCGCCAGCAGCTTGACAGGGGTTCTACAAGAGACCCAGTACTTC. Translating gives CASSLTGVLQETQYF.

This rearrangement joins TRBV21-1 to TRBJ2-4; TRBD1 was called by the table and not checked on the DNA. TRBV21-1 corresponds to a pseudogene. The CDR3 length is 18 residues. The CDR3 loop is CASSKALTGDGSKNIQYF. As DNA, the CDR3 is TGTGCCAGCAGCAAAGCCCTAACAGGGGACGGGTCTAAAAACATTCAGTACTTC.

This clone appeared many times. In the same sample, other DNA sequences code for this CDR3. This CDR3 is CASSLRGFANTGELFF. The CDR3 nucleotides read TGCGCCAGCAGCTTGAGAGGTTTTGCGAACACCGGGGAGCTGTTTTTT. J is TRBJ2-2 and V is TRBV5-1; D ambiguous. This CDR3 has 16 amino acids. Germline V gene lookup returns CDR1 SGHRS and CDR2 YFSETQ. Trimming took off 1 base at V and 0 bases at J, with 10 bases between the two ends.

This sequence joins TRBV2 and TRBJ2-4, with 7 bases aligning to TRBD1. The V segment lost 8 bases and the J segment 6 bases; nucleotides outside the gene matches: 7. The CDR3 totals 13 residues. The germline gives CDR1 SNHLY, CDR2 FYNNEI. The CDR3 nucleotides read TGTGCCAGCGGGCTAGGGGGCGGAAACATTCAGTACTTC. This sequence encodes CASGLGGGNIQYF.

V and J are TRBV9 and TRBJ1-1; D remains ambiguous. This CDR3 comprises 12 residues. Germline CDR1 SGDLS, CDR2 YYNGEE. The V end lost 0 bases, the J end lost 8 bases, and 8 bases lay between the germline ends. The CDR3 here is CASSVVAGEAFF. The CDR3 nucleotides are TGTGCCAGCAGCGTAGTTGCGGGGGAAGCTTTCTTT.

The chain combines TRBV3-1 (or the pseudogene TRBV3-2) with TRBJ2-1, with unresolved D. This CDR3 is 12 amino acids long. CDR1 and CDR2 (germline): LGHDT, YNNKEL (reference sequence). The V end was cut by 2 bases, the J end by 5 bases, with 4 bases between. The CDR3 coding sequence is TGTGCCAGCAGCCAAACAGACAATGAGCAGTTCTTC. Residues: CASSQTDNEQFF.